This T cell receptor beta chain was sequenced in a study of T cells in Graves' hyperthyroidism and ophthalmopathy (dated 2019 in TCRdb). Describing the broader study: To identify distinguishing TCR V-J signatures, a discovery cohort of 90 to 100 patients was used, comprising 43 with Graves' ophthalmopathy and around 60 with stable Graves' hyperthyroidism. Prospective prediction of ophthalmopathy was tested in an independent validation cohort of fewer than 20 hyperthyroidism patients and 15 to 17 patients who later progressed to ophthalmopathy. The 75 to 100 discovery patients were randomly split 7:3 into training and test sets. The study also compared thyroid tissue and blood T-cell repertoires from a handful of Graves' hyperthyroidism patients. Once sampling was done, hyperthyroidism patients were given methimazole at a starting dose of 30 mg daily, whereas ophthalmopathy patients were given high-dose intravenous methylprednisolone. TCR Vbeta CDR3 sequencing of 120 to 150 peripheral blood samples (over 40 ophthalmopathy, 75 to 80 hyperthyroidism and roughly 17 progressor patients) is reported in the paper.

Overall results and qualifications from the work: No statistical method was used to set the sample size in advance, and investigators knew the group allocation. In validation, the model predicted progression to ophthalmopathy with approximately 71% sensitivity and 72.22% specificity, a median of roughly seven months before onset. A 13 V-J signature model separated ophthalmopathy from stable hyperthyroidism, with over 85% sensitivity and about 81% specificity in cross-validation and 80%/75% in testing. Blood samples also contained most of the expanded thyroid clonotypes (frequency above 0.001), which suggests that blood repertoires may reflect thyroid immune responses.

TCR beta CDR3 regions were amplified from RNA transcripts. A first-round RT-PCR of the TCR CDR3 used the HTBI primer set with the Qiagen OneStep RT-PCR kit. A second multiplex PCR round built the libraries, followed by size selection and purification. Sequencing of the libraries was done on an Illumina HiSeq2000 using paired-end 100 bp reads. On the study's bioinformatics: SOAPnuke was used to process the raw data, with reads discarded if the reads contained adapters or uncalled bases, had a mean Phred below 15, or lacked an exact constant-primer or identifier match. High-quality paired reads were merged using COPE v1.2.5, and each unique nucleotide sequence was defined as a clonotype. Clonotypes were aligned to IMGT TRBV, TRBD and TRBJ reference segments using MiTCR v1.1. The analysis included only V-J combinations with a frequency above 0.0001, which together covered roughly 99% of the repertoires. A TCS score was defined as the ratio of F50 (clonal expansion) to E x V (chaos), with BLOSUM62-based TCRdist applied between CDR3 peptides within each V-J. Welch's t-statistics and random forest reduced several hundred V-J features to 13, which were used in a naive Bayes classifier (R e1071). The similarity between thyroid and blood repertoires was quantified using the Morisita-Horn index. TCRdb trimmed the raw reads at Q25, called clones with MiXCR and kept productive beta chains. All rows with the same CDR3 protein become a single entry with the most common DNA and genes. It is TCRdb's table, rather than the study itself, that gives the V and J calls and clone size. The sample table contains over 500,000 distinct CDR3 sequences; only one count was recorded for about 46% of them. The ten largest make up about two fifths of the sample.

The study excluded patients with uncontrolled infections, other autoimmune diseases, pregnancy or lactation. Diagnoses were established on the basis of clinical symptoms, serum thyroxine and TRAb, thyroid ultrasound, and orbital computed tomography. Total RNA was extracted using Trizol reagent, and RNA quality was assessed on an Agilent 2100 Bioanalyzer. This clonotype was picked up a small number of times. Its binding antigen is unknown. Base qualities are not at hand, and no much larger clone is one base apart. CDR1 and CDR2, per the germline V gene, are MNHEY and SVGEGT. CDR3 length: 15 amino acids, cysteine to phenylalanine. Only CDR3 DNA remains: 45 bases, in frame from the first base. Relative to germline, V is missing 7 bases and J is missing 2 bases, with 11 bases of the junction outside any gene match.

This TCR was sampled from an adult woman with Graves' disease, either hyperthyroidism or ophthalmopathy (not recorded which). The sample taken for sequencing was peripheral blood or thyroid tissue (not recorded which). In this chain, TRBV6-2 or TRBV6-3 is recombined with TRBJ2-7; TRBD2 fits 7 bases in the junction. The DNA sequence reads TGTGCCAGCAACCGACCCCGGGGGGATACCTACGAGCAGTACTTC. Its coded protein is CASNRPRGDTYEQYF.